The 16 T cell receptor beta chains reported below all come from one sample, sequenced in a study of graft-versus-host responses after intestinal transplantation listed by TCRdb under 2021. These receptors have no identified antigens. Libraries were prepared through the immunoSEQ multiplex PCR assay. The clones in this table, taken by TCRdb from immuneACCESS, are in-frame only. Not every clone is retained; where verified, under half of the shortfall comes from an unresolved V gene, and the cause of the rest is unknown. A total of 99,000 or so clones appear in this sample, about 90% of them only once. The ten largest clones capture around 0.9% of the sample. What the time point label conveys for this sample: cells obtained before transplantation from donor or recipient. Source: unstimulated CD4+ T cells sorted from spleen or lymph node cells, taken before intestinal transplant. The receptors stem from a human donor who received an intestinal transplant.

J is TRBJ2-5 and V is TRBV14; 9 bases match TRBD2. CDR1 is SGHDN and CDR2 is FVKESK in the germline V gene. Trimming removed 4 bases from V and 10 bases from J; junction bases left unmatched: 19. This CDR3 contains 17 residues. CDR3 protein: CASSPGRSLAGVGSQYF. The CDR3 nucleotides are TGTGCCAGCAGCCCCGGAAGATCCTTAGCGGGAGTGGGGAGCCAGTACTTC.

V is TRBV4-2 and J is TRBJ1-2; no clear D. Per the germline V gene, CDR1 is LGHNA and CDR2 is YNFKEQ. V was trimmed by 0 bases and J by 4 bases, leaving 18 bases between them. The CDR3 has 17 amino acids. The CDR3 region has the DNA TGTGCCAGCAGCCAAGATAACTCAATCCGACGTGGCTATGGCTACACCTTC. It encodes CASSQDNSIRRGYGYTF.

This chain joins TRBV2 and TRBJ1-3; 7 bases fit TRBD1. After removal of 6 bases from V and 3 bases from J, the junction contained 2 bases not matched to a gene. Germline V CDR1 and CDR2: SNHLY, FYNNEI. The CDR3 sequence is 13 residues long. The CDR3 DNA follows: TGTGCCAGCAGAACAGGGGTTGGAAACACCATATATTTT. Translating gives CASRTGVGNTIYF.

This chain uses TRBV5-6 with TRBJ2-1, with 7 nucleotides matching TRBD2. This CDR3 region has 15 residues. The germline gives CDR1 SGHDT, CDR2 YYEEEE. The ends lost 0 bases at V and 6 bases at J; junction bases unmatched: 6. CDR3 loop: CASSLGGSLFNEQFF. In DNA form, the CDR3 reads TGTGCCAGCAGCTTGGGCGGGAGTCTCTTCAATGAGCAGTTCTTC.

V gene TRBV9 combines with J gene TRBJ2-7; TRBD1 might be the D (5 bases). V gave up 0 bases and J gave up 6 bases, with 22 bases separating them. This CDR3 contains 17 residues. The germline CDR1 and CDR2 sequences are SGDLS and YYNGEE. The CDR3 reads CASSVGGVGQLYGEQYF. In DNA, the CDR3 is TGTGCCAGCAGCGTAGGTGGGGTGGGGCAACTCTATGGCGAGCAGTACTTC. Combining the CDR3 with reference TRBV9 and TRBJ2-7 gives the whole variable domain DSGVTQTPKHLITATGQRVTLRCSPRSGDLSVYWYQQSLDQGLQFLIQYYNGEERAKGNILERFSAQQFPDLHSELNLSSLELGDSALYFCASSVGGVGQLYGEQYFGPGTRLTVT.

The chain is built from TRBV28 and TRBJ2-7; the D is unclear. CDR1 MDHEN and CDR2 SYDVKM come from the germline V gene. Trimming removed 3 bases from V and 3 bases from J, with 9 bases in between. The CDR3 is 13 amino acids. The CDR3 region is CASSFGGYYEQYF. The CDR3, as DNA: TGTGCCAGCAGTTTTGGCGGTTACTACGAGCAGTACTTC.

This clone was found a few times. The CDR3 loop reads CASSVGGLPNYEQYF. DNA of the CDR3: TGTGCCAGCAGTGTTGGGGGCCTCCCCAACTACGAGCAGTACTTC. The chain recombines TRBV6-1 with TRBJ2-7; possibly TRBD1 for D (6 bases). The CDR3 loop spans 15 amino acids. Germline CDR1 and CDR2: MNHNS and SASEGT. The V end lost 4 bases, the J end lost 3 bases, and 16 bases lay between the germline ends.

The rearrangement joins TRBV7-3 to TRBJ1-6, with D unresolved. CDR1 and CDR2 from the germline V gene are SGHTA and FQGTGA. V lost 5 bases and J lost 3, with 5 bases in between. The CDR3 consists of 13 residues. This chain's CDR3 is CASSLNYNSPLHF. CDR3 bases: TGTGCCAGCAGCCTAAACTATAATTCACCCCTCCACTTT.

The chain couples TRBV5-1 to TRBJ2-1; D could derive from TRBD1 or TRBD2 (5 bases each). Looked up from germline, CDR1 is SGHRS and CDR2 is YFSETQ. The germline V and J ends were trimmed by 4 bases and 14 bases, with 25 bases remaining between them. This CDR3 comprises 15 residues. The CDR3 region is CASSLTEDKTSLKFF. In DNA, the CDR3 is TGCGCCAGCAGCCTAACTGAGGACAAAACTAGTCTTAAGTTCTTC.

The genes are TRBV7-9 and TRBJ2-7; D gene ambiguous. The CDR3 loop spans 12 amino acids. Trimming removed 1 base at V and 3 bases at J, with 4 bases between. CDR1 is SEHNR, CDR2 FQNEAQ, per germline (reference sequence). CDR3 in DNA: TGTGCCAGCAGCTTAGGCTTCTACGAGCAGTACTTC. Residues: CASSLGFYEQYF.

The J gene is TRBJ1-1, the V gene TRBV13, with D maybe TRBD1 (6 bases). CDR1 is PRHDT, CDR2 FYEKMQ, per germline (reference sequence). This CDR3 is built from 13 residues. V lost 8 bases and J 7 bases, leaving 17 bases between the germline ends. The CDR3 protein is CASRGRHRLEAFF. The CDR3 DNA follows: TGTGCCAGCCGGGGGCGGCACCGACTTGAAGCTTTCTTT.

This clone showed up just once. The chain has TRBV5-1 and TRBJ2-2, with D perhaps being TRBD1 or TRBD2 (5 bases each). Germline assignment: CDR1 SGHRS and CDR2 YFSETQ. The V end lost 0 bases, the J end lost 4 bases, and 10 bases lay between the germline ends. The CDR3 has 15 residues. The CDR3 region has the DNA TGCGCCAGCAGCTTGGTCGGGGCTGGCACCGGGGAGCTGTTTTTT. It specifies CASSLVGAGTGELFF.

This clone appeared a few times. This chain connects TRBV2 to TRBJ2-7, with unresolved D. Looked up from germline, CDR1 is SNHLY and CDR2 is FYNNEI. This CDR3 contains 11 residues. V was shortened by 4 bases and J by 5 bases, with 6 bases between the two germline ends. In DNA, the CDR3 is TGTGCCAGCAGTGTTATGAACGAGCAGTACTTC. As protein: CASSVMNEQYF.

This clone has a handful of counts. This sequence joins TRBV10-3 and TRBJ1-1; D is ambiguous. Trimming took 5 bases from V and 2 from J, leaving 9 bases between them. Germline values: CDR1 ENHRY, CDR2 SYGVKD. CDR3 length equals 13 residues. The CDR3 protein is CAISPRGNTEAFF. The DNA of the CDR3 is TGTGCCATCAGTCCTCGGGGTAACACTGAAGCTTTCTTT.

The chain joins TRBV19 to TRBJ2-2; 10 positions match TRBD2. The CDR3 loop spans 18 amino acids. V lost 3 bases to trimming and J lost 4 bases; unmatched junction nucleotides: 11. Germline V lookup: CDR1 LNHDA, CDR2 SQIVND (reference sequence). Written as DNA, the CDR3 is TGTGCCAGTAGTATTGTGGGGTATAGCGGGGGGTTCACCGGGGAGCTGTTTTTT. The encoded protein is CASSIVGYSGGFTGELFF.

CDR3 loop: CASSLAGQAYEQYF. CDR3 in DNA: TGTGCCAGCAGCTTAGCGGGACAAGCCTACGAGCAGTACTTC. The genes are TRBV7-2 and TRBJ2-7, with a tentative D call TRBD1 (6 bases). Germline V gene data show CDR1 as SGHTA and CDR2 as FQGNSA. This CDR3 is 14 amino acids long. The ends were cut back, 0 bases at V and 2 bases at J, with 8 bases in the middle.